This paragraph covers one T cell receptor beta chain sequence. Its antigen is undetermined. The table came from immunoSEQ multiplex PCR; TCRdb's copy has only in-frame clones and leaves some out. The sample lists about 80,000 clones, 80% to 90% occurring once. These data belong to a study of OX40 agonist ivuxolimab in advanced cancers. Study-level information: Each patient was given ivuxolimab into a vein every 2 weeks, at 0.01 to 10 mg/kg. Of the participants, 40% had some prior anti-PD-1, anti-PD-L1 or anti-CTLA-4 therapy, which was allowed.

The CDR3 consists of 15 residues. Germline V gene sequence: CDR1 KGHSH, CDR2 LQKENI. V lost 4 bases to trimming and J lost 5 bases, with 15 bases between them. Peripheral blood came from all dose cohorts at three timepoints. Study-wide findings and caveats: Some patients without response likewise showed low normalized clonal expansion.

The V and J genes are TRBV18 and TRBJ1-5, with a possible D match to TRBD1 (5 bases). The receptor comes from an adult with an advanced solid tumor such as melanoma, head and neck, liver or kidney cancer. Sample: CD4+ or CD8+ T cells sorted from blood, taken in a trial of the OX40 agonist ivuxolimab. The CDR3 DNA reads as TGTGCCAGCTCACGGAGTATGGGAGGGGATCAGCCCCAGCATTTT. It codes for CASSRSMGGDQPQHF. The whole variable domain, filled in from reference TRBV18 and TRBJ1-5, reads NAGVMQNPRHLVRRRGQEARLRCSPMKGHSHVYWYRQLPEEGLKFMVYLQKENIIDESGMPKERFSAEFPKEGPSILRIQQVVRGDSAAYFCASSRSMGGDQPQHFGDGTRLSIL.